The present T cell receptor (beta chain) was sequenced within a study of blood T cells in healthy people across ages. The CDR3 contains 13 residues. V dropped 6 bases and J dropped 4 bases, with 12 bases sitting between them. Germline V lookup: CDR1 KGHSH, CDR2 LQKENI. This clonotype was detected many times. A second about 7 to 12 cycle PCR used barcoded and J-beta primers. TCRdb called the 5' RACE reads again in MiXCR, with one record for every CDR3 protein. The sample lists around 500,000 distinct CDR3 sequences, around 50% occurring once. This clonotype was sampled from a man at least 80 years old in good health. V and J are TRBV18 and TRBJ1-2; D is perhaps TRBD1 (5 bases). Sequences were obtained from blood. CDR3 nucleotide sequence: TGTGCCAGCTCGCAGACAGACAGCTATGGCTACACCTTC. It specifies CASSQTDSYGYTF.